The 26 T cell receptor beta chains presented below share a single source sample, sequenced in a study of a mutant IDH1 vaccine in newly diagnosed glioma. Time point here: baseline, week 1 (first vaccination visit). Treatment: pre-vaccination baseline after standard-of-care therapy. Assay used: immunoSEQ multiplex PCR; TCRdb lists only in-frame clones, some missing. Of around 64,000 clones detected, 83% appear once; the ten largest clones hold approximately 4.5%. This specimen consisted of peripheral blood mononuclear cells (PBMCs), obtained from a glioma patient treated with radiotherapy, temozolomide or both. The receptors derive from a woman aged 18 to 35 with glioma. Some clones in this sample may be carry-over from other donors' samples.

The rearrangement links TRBV19 to TRBJ1-1; a possible D gene is TRBD1 (5 bases). V was shortened by 2 bases and J by 4 bases, with 17 bases between the two germline ends. The CDR3 runs to 16 residues. Germline loops: CDR1 LNHDA, CDR2 SQIVND (reference sequence). CDR3 region: CASSIFPGAAGTEAFF. The CDR3 DNA is TGTGCCAGTAGTATATTTCCCGGGGCCGCGGGCACTGAAGCTTTCTTT. Together with reference TRBV19 and TRBJ1-1, the CDR3 gives the full variable domain: DGGITQSPKYLFRKEGQNVTLSCEQNLNHDAMYWYRQDPGQGLRLIYYSQIVNDFQKGDIAEGYSVSREKKESFPLTVTSAQKNPTAFYLCASSIFPGAAGTEAFFGQGTRLTVV.

The rearrangement uses TRBV5-1 and TRBJ2-7; 8 nucleotides align to TRBD1. CDR3 size: 17 residues. Per the germline V gene, CDR1 is SGHRS and CDR2 is YFSETQ. Trimming at V came to 7 bases and at J to 0 bases, leaving 15 bases not matched to a gene. CDR3 sequence reads: CASGQAMTGESSYEQYF. In DNA, the CDR3 is TGCGCCAGCGGACAAGCCATGACAGGGGAAAGCTCCTACGAGCAGTACTTC.

The rearrangement uses TRBV11-3 and TRBJ2-5, with D possibly called TRBD1 or TRBD2 (5 bases each). Germline loops: CDR1 SGHNT, CDR2 YENEEA. Trimming cost V 5 bases and J 2 bases, with 9 bases left between them. The CDR3 spans 13 residues. CDR3 in DNA: TGTGCCAGCAGCCGGGACGGTCAAGAGACCCAGTACTTC. It is translated as CASSRDGQETQYF.

The V and J genes are TRBV23-1 and TRBJ2-3; a weak D match, TRBD1 (7 bases). TRBV23-1 is an ORF; its function is uncertain. Trimming pared 0 bases from V and 1 base from J, leaving 23 bases between. The CDR3 is 20 amino acids. The CDR3 reads CASSQSPTGWREDGTDTQYF. The DNA for the CDR3 is TGCGCCAGCAGTCAATCCCCGACAGGGTGGAGGGAAGATGGCACAGATACGCAGTATTTT.

The J gene is TRBJ2-1, the V gene TRBV4-1; no reliable D call. Germline values: CDR1 MGHRA, CDR2 YSYEKL. The CDR3 runs to 13 residues. V shed 1 base and J shed 6 bases, with 7 bases lying between them. The CDR3 coding sequence is TGCGCCAGCAGCCAAGTGGGCGTCAATGAGCAGTTCTTC. Protein sequence: CASSQVGVNEQFF.

The rearrangement uses TRBV9 and TRBJ2-2, with D unclear. Trimming left V 4 bases short and J 2 bases short, with 12 bases between. The CDR3 totals 15 residues. Per the germline V gene, CDR1 is SGDLS and CDR2 is YYNGEE. The CDR3 bases are TGTGCCAGCAGCCGGCTGGGCCGTAACACCGGGGAGCTGTTTTTT. Its translation: CASSRLGRNTGELFF.

This sequence joins TRBV5-1 and TRBJ2-2, with D tentatively TRBD2 (6 bases). V was clipped by 6 bases and J by 4 bases, with 16 bases between them. The CDR3 length is 15 residues. Germline V gene lookup returns CDR1 SGHRS and CDR2 YFSETQ. Here the CDR3 DNA reads TGCGCCAGCAAGTTCGGAGGGGACGGCACCGGGGAGCTGTTTTTT. Its protein product is CASKFGGDGTGELFF.

This clone showed up just a few times. The chain uses TRBV6-1 and TRBJ2-7; D not resolved. Trimming removed 3 bases from V and 0 bases from J, with 9 bases in between. The germline CDR1 and CDR2 sequences are MNHNS and SASEGT. This CDR3 has 14 residues. DNA of the CDR3: TGTGCCAGCAGTGACAGGTATCCCTCCTACGAGCAGTACTTC. It yields the protein CASSDRYPSYEQYF.

The V and J genes are TRBV5-1 and TRBJ1-1; D is unresolved. The CDR3 is made up of 15 amino acids. Germline V gene data show CDR1 as SGHRS and CDR2 as YFSETQ. V was trimmed by 0 bases and J by 1 base, leaving 10 bases between them. CDR3 amino acids: CASSLGPDRNTEAFF. In DNA, the CDR3 is TGCGCCAGCAGCTTGGGACCTGATCGGAACACTGAAGCTTTCTTT.

A few counts support this clone. The J gene is TRBJ2-3, the V gene TRBV11-3; either TRBD1 or TRBD2 may supply D (5 bases each). Germline CDR1 is SGHNT and CDR2 is YENEEA. This CDR3 is built from 12 residues. The germline V and J ends were trimmed by 4 bases and 11 bases, with 13 bases remaining between them. The CDR3 DNA sequence: TGTGCCAGCAGCTCCCGGGACGCCGAGCAGTATTTT. Residues: CASSSRDAEQYF.

This clone was detected only a few times. The CDR3 here is CASSIGAYGEQYF. In DNA, the CDR3 is TGTGCCAGTAGTATAGGAGCCTATGGGGAGCAGTACTTC. The chain combines TRBV19 with TRBJ2-7; D is uncertain. Germline lookup yields CDR1 LNHDA and CDR2 SQIVND (reference sequence). The CDR3 is 13 residues long. With 1 base removed from V and 7 bases from J, the gap between germline ends came to 11 bases.

The CDR3, as DNA: TGCGCCAGCAGCTCCGAAGACAGCCTGAACACTGAAGCTTTCTTT. As protein: CASSSEDSLNTEAFF. This sequence joins TRBV5-1 and TRBJ1-1; D is perhaps TRBD1 (5 bases). The ends were cut back, 3 bases at V and 0 bases at J, with 12 bases in the middle. This CDR3 has 15 amino acids. Germline V gives CDR1 SGHRS, CDR2 YFSETQ.

The J gene is TRBJ1-1, the V gene TRBV10-3; D remains unclear. The V gene lost 0 bases and the J gene lost 0 bases, with 11 bases spanning the gap. CDR3 size: 16 residues. Germline loops: CDR1 ENHRY, CDR2 SYGVKD. CDR3 sequence (DNA): TGTGCCATCAGTGAGTCAGGATTTGGGGTGAACACTGAAGCTTTCTTT. Amino acids: CAISESGFGVNTEAFF.

The V call is TRBV6-4, the J call TRBJ2-7, with D perhaps matching TRBD1 (5 bases). The CDR3 totals 16 residues. V lost 0 bases, J lost 3 bases, and 15 bases lay in between. Germline values: CDR1 MRHNA, CDR2 SNTAGT. The DNA for the CDR3 is TGTGCCAGCAGTGACTCGAGGTGTCAGGGCCTCTACGAGCAGTACTTC. This codes for CASSDSRCQGLYEQYF.

The chain employs TRBV9 and TRBJ2-5; TRBD1 aligns across 7 bases. Unmatched junction bases numbered 3, after V lost 0 bases and J lost 4 bases. Looked up from germline, CDR1 is SGDLS and CDR2 is YYNGEE. The CDR3 consists of 14 residues. The DNA for the CDR3 is TGTGCCAGCAGCGTAGGACAGGGTGGAGAGACCCAGTACTTC. Translating it yields CASSVGQGGETQYF.

There are a few counts of this clone. V and J are TRBV6-5 and TRBJ1-1; 8 bases map to TRBD1. V dropped 10 bases and J dropped 7; count of bases not matched to a gene: 5. The CDR3 consists of 11 residues. Germline V gives CDR1 MNHEY, CDR2 SVGAGI. The CDR3 nucleotides read TGTGCCATTCAGGGGGCGGGTGAAGCTTTCTTT. As protein: CAIQGAGEAFF.

The chain carries TRBV7-2 and TRBJ1-6; 7 bases agree with TRBD1. The trim removed 5 bases at V and 7 bases at J, leaving 8 bases unmatched. CDR1 and CDR2 from the germline V gene are SGHTA and FQGNSA. The CDR3 is 15 residues long. The CDR3 nucleotides read TGTGCCAGCAGCCAAGACAGGGTCCCCAATTCACCCCTCCACTTT. Translated, it gives CASSQDRVPNSPLHF.

The genes are TRBV7-8 and TRBJ1-1; D gene ambiguous. This CDR3 has 14 amino acids. Germline CDR1 reads SGHVS; CDR2 reads FQNEAQ. Trimming took 5 bases from V and 0 from J, leaving 10 bases between them. The CDR3 protein is CASSKMAMNTEAFF. CDR3 in DNA: TGTGCCAGCAGCAAGATGGCTATGAACACTGAAGCTTTCTTT.

The chain couples TRBV6-5 to TRBJ1-3; TRBD1 is a possible D gene (5 bases). The germline CDR1 and CDR2 sequences are MNHEY and SVGAGI. CDR3 length: 16 residues. Trimming pared 4 bases from V and 0 bases from J, leaving 13 bases between. The CDR3 DNA reads TGTGCCAGCAGTTCCGACCAGGGAGGCTCTGGAAACACCATATATTTT. This sequence encodes CASSSDQGGSGNTIYF.

This clone has only a few counts. This rearrangement joins TRBV14 to TRBJ2-7; no clear D gene. Germline values: CDR1 SGHDN, CDR2 FVKESK. The V end lost 0 bases, the J end lost 5 bases, and 11 bases lay between the germline ends. This CDR3 spans 14 amino acids. CDR3 DNA sequence: TGTGCCAGCAGCCAAGATTGGGTGAGGAACGAGCAGTACTTC. Translated: CASSQDWVRNEQYF. Full variable domain (missing parts from reference TRBV14 and TRBJ2-7): EAGVTQFPSHSVIEKGQTVTLRCDPISGHDNLYWYRRVMGKEIKFLLHFVKESKQDESGMPNNRFLAERTGGTYSTLKVQPAELEDSGVYFCASSQDWVRNEQYFGPGTRLTVT.

This chain joins TRBV2 and TRBJ2-1, with TRBD1 identical over 10 bases. V gave up 6 bases and J gave up 4 bases; unmatched junction bases: 6. The CDR3 is 15 residues long. Germline lookup yields CDR1 SNHLY and CDR2 FYNNEI. The CDR3 DNA reads as TGTGCCAGCAGCGCCCCGGGACAGGGGTACAATGAGCAGTTCTTC. Amino acids: CASSAPGQGYNEQFF.

The chain recombines TRBV5-4 with TRBJ1-5; D not certain. The germline CDR1 and CDR2 sequences are SGHNT and YYREEE (reference sequence). Trimming left V 0 bases short and J 5 bases short, with 6 bases between. The CDR3 contains 13 residues. The CDR3 nucleotides are TGTGCCAGCAGCTTGGTACCGGATCAGCCCCAGCATTTT. Its translation: CASSLVPDQPQHF.

This sequence joins TRBV5-1 and TRBJ2-2, with no clear D. Per germline, CDR1 SGHRS and CDR2 YFSETQ. The V end lost 3 bases, the J end lost 1 base, and 7 bases lay between the germline ends. The CDR3 sequence is 14 residues long. CDR3 in amino acids: CASSSKGNTGELFF. CDR3 DNA sequence: TGCGCCAGCAGCTCCAAGGGGAACACCGGGGAGCTGTTTTTT.

V and J are TRBV5-6 and TRBJ2-2; TRBD2 is a possible D gene (5 bases). The V gene's germline CDR1 is SGHDT and CDR2 YYEEEE. This CDR3 is built from 14 residues. The ends were cut back, 4 bases at V and 6 bases at J, with 13 bases in the middle. CDR3 loop: CASSRTQGPGELFF. The CDR3 DNA reads as TGTGCCAGCAGCCGGACTCAAGGCCCCGGGGAGCTGTTTTTT.

The chain links TRBV4-3 to TRBJ1-4, with D hard to call. Germline CDR1 LGHNA, CDR2 YSLEER. Trimming shortened V by 0 bases and J by 5 bases, and 13 bases separated the two germline ends. The CDR3 totals 16 residues. This CDR3 reads CASSQDFGVANEKLFF. In DNA, the CDR3 is TGCGCCAGCAGCCAAGATTTCGGGGTAGCGAATGAAAAACTGTTTTTT.

The rearrangement uses TRBV25-1 and TRBJ1-5; D gene unclear. V lost 4 bases to trimming and J lost 3 bases, with 4 bases between them. Germline V gene data show CDR1 as MGHDK and CDR2 as SYGVNS. CDR3 length: 12 residues. The CDR3 DNA follows: TGTGCCAGCAGTGGAGCCAATCAGCCCCAGCATTTT. This translates into CASSGANQPQHF.